This T cell receptor beta chain was documented in a study of blood T cell repertoires in COVID-19. Study details: Spain, Italy and the United States supplied samples that represented acute and convalescent COVID-19. Sample material is recorded as cDNA or gDNA derived from T cells, B-cell-depleted T cells, or PBMCs.

Trimming cost V 0 bases and J 2 bases; bases outside gene matches: 1. Germline lookup yields CDR1 SQVTM and CDR2 ANQGSEA. The CDR3 extends over 14 amino acids. Original data processing: Amplification of reference gene primers was used by the study to estimate nucleated cell counts. The method was immunoSEQ multiplex PCR; TCRdb's version includes in-frame clones alone and lacks a portion of them. V and J calls and clone size are as listed in that table; D and trimming were resolved from the DNA. The profile shows 45,000 to 55,000 clones, 83% of them singletons. The TCR sequence derives from a man between 60 and 75 years old with active COVID-19. The sample was peripheral blood. This chain links TRBV29-1 with TRBJ2-7; 10 positions agree with TRBD1. The CDR3 sequence is CSVEDGQGAYEQYF. In nucleotides, the CDR3 is TGCAGCGTTGAAGATGGACAGGGGGCCTACGAGCAGTACTTC.